The 12 T cell receptor beta chains below all came from one sample that was sequenced in a study of sequential checkpoint blockade in melanoma. The data were produced by immunoSEQ multiplex PCR, yet TCRdb's version contains in-frame clones alone and is incomplete. The sample records over 10,000 clones, less than 75% being singletons. Noted treatment: randomized to nivolumab then ipilimumab (arm A) or the reverse (arm B). The sample consisted of CD8+ T cells sorted from blood (inferred from file names), taken from a patient given nivolumab and ipilimumab in sequence. These receptors were obtained from a human donor with melanoma.

The V call is TRBV30, the J call TRBJ2-2; a weak D match, TRBD2 (6 bases). Germline assignment: CDR1 GTSNPN and CDR2 SVGIG (reference sequence). The CDR3 is 13 amino acids. Trimming shortened V by 0 bases and J by 13 bases, and 15 bases separated the two germline ends. In DNA, the CDR3 is TGTGCCTGGAGTGTAGCCGGGTGGGGAGGGCTGTTTTTT. Residues: CAWSVAGWGGLFF. Full variable domain (outside the CDR3, taken from reference TRBV30 and TRBJ2-2): SQTIHQWPATLVQPVGSPLSLECTVEGTSNPNLYWYRQAAGRGLQLLFYSVGIGQISSEVPQNLSASRPQDRQFILSSKKLLLSDSGFYLCAWSVAGWGGLFFGEGSRLTVL.

On this clone: Different DNA sequences within this sample yield the same CDR3. The CDR3 loop reads CASSLQYGGNAEAFF. The CDR3 DNA follows: TGTGCCAGCAGCCTACAGTACGGGGGAAACGCTGAAGCTTTCTTT. The V call is TRBV7-2, the J call TRBJ1-1, with D maybe TRBD1 (5 bases). Trimming took off 5 bases at V and 6 bases at J, with 19 bases between the two ends. The CDR3 loop spans 15 amino acids. Germline CDR1 SGHTA, CDR2 FQGNSA.

The chain is built from TRBV11-3 and TRBJ2-7, with 8 nucleotides matching TRBD2. CDR3 length: 13 amino acids. Unmatched junction bases numbered 4, after V lost 5 bases and J lost 4 bases. The germline V gene encodes CDR1 SGHNT and CDR2 YENEEA. DNA of the CDR3: TGTGCCAGCAGCGCCCGACTAGCGTACGAGCAGTACTTC. Its protein is CASSARLAYEQYF. Complete variable domain (other parts from reference TRBV11-3 and TRBJ2-7): EAGVVQSPRYKIIEKKQPVAFWCNPISGHNTLYWYLQNLGQGPELLIRYENEEAVDDSQLPKDRFSAERLKGVDSTLKIQPAELGDSAVYLCASSARLAYEQYFGPGTRLTVT.

This clone was observed at least ten times. Its ends do not fully match the called genes, so a read error is possible. This sequence joins TRBV7-2 and TRBJ2-7, with D perhaps TRBD1 (5 bases). The CDR3 is 17 residues long. The germline V gene encodes CDR1 SGHTA and CDR2 FQGNSA. The CDR3 reads CARSLVRGRVGSYEQYF. The CDR3 DNA follows: TGTGCCAGAAGCTTGGTAAGGGGCAGGGTTGGCTCCTACGAGCAGTACTTC.

The V and J genes are TRBV4-3 and TRBJ2-1; 8 nucleotides align to TRBD2. CDR1 and CDR2 from the germline V gene are LGHNA and YSLEER. This CDR3 is built from 16 residues. The ends lost 4 bases at V and 5 bases at J; junction bases unmatched: 10. CDR3 in amino acids: CASSRQRGTINNEQFF. Written as DNA, the CDR3 is TGCGCCAGCAGCCGACAGCGGGGGACGATTAACAATGAGCAGTTCTTC.

The genes are TRBV6-5 and TRBJ1-3, with 7 positions matching TRBD1. Losses at the gene ends were 8 bases for V and 4 bases for J; bases not matched to a gene: 8. Germline CDR1 MNHEY, CDR2 SVGAGI. The CDR3 spans 14 residues. CDR3 protein: CASYDRAVGNTIYF. CDR3 in DNA: TGTGCCAGCTATGACAGGGCGGTCGGAAACACCATATATTTT.

The chain has TRBV6-1 and TRBJ2-3, with D maybe TRBD2 (6 bases). Per germline, CDR1 MNHNS and CDR2 SASEGT. The length of the CDR3 is 15 residues. V lost 2 bases to trimming and J lost 4 bases, with 13 bases between them. Here the CDR3 DNA reads TGTGCCAGCAGTGAATCGGAGGGAGGTGCAGATACGCAGTATTTT. Protein: CASSESEGGADTQYF.

The rearrangement links TRBV5-1 to TRBJ1-2, with a tentative D call TRBD1 (6 bases). This CDR3 has 14 residues. V lost 0 bases to trimming and J lost 8 bases, with 14 bases between them. CDR1 SGHRS and CDR2 YFSETQ come from the germline V gene. The DNA of the CDR3 is TGCGCCAGCAGCTTGGATACAGGGTGGAGGGGCTACACCTTC. It codes for CASSLDTGWRGYTF.

This clone has just one count. This sequence joins TRBV7-8 and TRBJ2-3; D may be TRBD2 (6 bases). The CDR3 contains 14 residues. The V and J ends lost 3 bases and 6 bases respectively, with 13 bases between them. Germline lookup yields CDR1 SGHVS and CDR2 FQNEAQ. The CDR3 bases are TGTGCCAGCAGCTTGGGGCGGGAAGCGGATACGCAGTATTTT. It specifies CASSLGREADTQYF.

The chain joins TRBV5-1 to TRBJ2-1, with 10 bases lining up with TRBD1. The length of the CDR3 is 14 residues. Germline V gives CDR1 SGHRS, CDR2 YFSETQ. With V trimmed by 7 bases and J by 5 bases, 6 bases remained unmatched. The CDR3 here is CASFDRGQDNEQFF. The CDR3 coding sequence is TGCGCCAGCTTTGACAGGGGGCAGGACAATGAGCAGTTCTTC. The full variable domain, with the rest looked up from reference TRBV5-1 and TRBJ2-1, is KAGVTQTPRYLIKTRGQQVTLSCSPISGHRSVSWYQQTPGQGLQFLFEYFSETQRNKGNFPGRFSGRQFSNSRSEMNVSTLELGDSALYLCASFDRGQDNEQFFGPGTRLTVL.

This clone is medium-sized. The gene calls are TRBV7-8 and TRBJ1-3; TRBD1 is a possible D gene (5 bases). V was trimmed by 3 bases and J by 0 bases, leaving 9 bases between them. The CDR3 contains 15 residues. CDR1 and CDR2 from the germline V gene are SGHVS and FQNEAQ. CDR3 nucleotides: TGTGCCAGCAGCTTGGGGGGGTACTCTGGAAACACCATATATTTT. Translated: CASSLGGYSGNTIYF.

The chain uses TRBV2 and TRBJ2-1; 9 positions match TRBD1. This CDR3 contains 16 residues. Unmatched junction bases numbered 5, after V lost 4 bases and J lost 1 base. Germline CDR1 SNHLY, CDR2 FYNNEI. CDR3 protein: CASSGQGVTSYNEQFF. The CDR3 DNA is TGTGCCAGCAGTGGACAGGGGGTTACGTCCTACAATGAGCAGTTCTTC.